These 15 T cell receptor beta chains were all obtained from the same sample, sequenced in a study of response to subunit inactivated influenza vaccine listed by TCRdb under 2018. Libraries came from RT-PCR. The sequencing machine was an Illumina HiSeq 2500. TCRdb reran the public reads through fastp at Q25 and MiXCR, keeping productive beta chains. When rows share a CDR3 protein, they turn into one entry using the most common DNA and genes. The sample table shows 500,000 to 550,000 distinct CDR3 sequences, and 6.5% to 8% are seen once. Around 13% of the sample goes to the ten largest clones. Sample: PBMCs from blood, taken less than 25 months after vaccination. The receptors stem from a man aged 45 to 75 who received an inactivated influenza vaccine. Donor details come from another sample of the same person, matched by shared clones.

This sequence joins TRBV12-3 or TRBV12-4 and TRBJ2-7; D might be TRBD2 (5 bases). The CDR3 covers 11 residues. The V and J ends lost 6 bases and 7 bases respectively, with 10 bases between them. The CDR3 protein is CASSRPGEQYF. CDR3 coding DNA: TGTGCCAGCAGCCGACCGGGGGAGCAGTACTTC.

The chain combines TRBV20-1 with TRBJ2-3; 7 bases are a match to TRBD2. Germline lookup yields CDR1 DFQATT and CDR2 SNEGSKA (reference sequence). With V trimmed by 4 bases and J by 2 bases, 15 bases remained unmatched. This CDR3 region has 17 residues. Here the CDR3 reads CSATGGRLAHLTDTQYF. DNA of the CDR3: TGCAGTGCTACAGGTGGGCGACTAGCCCACCTCACAGATACGCAGTATTTT.

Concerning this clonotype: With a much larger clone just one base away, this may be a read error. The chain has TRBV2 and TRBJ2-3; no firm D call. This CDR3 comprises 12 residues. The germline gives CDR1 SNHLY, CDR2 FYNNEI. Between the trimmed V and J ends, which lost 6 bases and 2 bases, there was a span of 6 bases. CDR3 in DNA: TGTGCCAGCAGGTTATTCACAGATACGCAGTATTTT. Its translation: CASRLFTDTQYF.

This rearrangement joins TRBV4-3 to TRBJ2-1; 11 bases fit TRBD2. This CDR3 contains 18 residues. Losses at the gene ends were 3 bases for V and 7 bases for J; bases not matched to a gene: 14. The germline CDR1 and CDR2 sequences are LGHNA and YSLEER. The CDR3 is CASSHLIEASGRYNEQFF. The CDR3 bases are TGCGCCAGCAGCCATCTCATTGAAGCTAGCGGGAGGTATAATGAGCAGTTCTTC.

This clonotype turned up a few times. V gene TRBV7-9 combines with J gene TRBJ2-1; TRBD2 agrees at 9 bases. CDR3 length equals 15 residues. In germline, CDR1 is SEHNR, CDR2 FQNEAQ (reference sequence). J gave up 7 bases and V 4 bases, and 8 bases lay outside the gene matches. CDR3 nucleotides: TGTGCCAGCAGCTCGGAGGCGGGGGGGCGGAATGAGCAGTTCTTC. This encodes CASSSEAGGRNEQFF.

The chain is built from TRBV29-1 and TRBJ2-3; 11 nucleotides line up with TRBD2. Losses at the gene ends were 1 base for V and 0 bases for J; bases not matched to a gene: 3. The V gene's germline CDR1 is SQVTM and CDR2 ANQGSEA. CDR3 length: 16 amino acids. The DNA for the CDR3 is TGCAGCGTTGAAGGGTCTAGCGGGAGGAGCACAGATACGCAGTATTTT. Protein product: CSVEGSSGRSTDTQYF.

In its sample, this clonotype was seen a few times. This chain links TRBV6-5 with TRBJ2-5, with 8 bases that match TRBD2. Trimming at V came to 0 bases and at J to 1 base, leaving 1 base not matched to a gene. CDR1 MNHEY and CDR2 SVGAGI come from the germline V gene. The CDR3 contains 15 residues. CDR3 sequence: CASSYSTSGQETQYF. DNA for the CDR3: TGTGCCAGCAGTTACTCCACTAGCGGCCAAGAGACCCAGTACTTC.

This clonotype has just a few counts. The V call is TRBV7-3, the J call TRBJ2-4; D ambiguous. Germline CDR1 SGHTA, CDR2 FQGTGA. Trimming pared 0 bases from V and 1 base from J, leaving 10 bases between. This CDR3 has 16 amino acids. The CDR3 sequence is CASSLTVLSAKNIQYF. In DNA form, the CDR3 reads TGTGCCAGCAGCTTAACTGTTCTCTCCGCCAAAAACATTCAGTACTTC.

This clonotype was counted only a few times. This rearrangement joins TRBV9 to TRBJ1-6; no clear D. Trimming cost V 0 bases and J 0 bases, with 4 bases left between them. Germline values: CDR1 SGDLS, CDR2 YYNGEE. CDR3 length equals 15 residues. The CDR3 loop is CASSVGGSYNSPLHF. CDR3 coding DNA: TGTGCCAGCAGCGTAGGTGGCTCCTATAATTCACCCCTCCACTTT.

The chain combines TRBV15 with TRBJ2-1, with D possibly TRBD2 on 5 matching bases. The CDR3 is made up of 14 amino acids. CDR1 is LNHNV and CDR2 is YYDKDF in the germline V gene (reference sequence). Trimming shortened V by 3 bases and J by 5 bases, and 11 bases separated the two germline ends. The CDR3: CATSSPGGHNEQFF. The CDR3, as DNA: TGTGCCACCAGCAGCCCCGGAGGTCACAATGAGCAGTTCTTC.

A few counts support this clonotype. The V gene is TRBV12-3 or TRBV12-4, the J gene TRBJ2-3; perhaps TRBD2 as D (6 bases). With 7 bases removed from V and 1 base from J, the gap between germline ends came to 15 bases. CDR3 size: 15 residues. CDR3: CASTLGPGGTDTQYF. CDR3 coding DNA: TGTGCCAGCACCTTAGGCCCGGGGGGCACAGATACGCAGTATTTT.

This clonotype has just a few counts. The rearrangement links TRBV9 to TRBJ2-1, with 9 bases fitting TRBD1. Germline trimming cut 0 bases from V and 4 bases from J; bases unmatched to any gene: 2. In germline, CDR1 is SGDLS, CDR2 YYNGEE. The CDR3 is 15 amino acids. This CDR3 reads CASSVATGGYNEQFF. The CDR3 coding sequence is TGTGCCAGCAGCGTAGCGACAGGGGGGTACAATGAGCAGTTCTTC.

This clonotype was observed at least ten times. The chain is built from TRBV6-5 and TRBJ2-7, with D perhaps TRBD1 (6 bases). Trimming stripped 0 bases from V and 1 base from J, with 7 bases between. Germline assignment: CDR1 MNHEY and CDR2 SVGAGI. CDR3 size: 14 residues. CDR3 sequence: CASSYSRGSYEQYF. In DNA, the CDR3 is TGTGCCAGCAGTTACTCAAGGGGGTCCTACGAGCAGTACTTC.

As DNA, the CDR3 is TGTGCCAGTAGTCTGCGGAGGGGCGCCGATTACGGGGAGCTGTTTTTT. Protein sequence: CASSLRRGADYGELFF. V and J are TRBV19 and TRBJ2-2; D is perhaps TRBD2 (6 bases). CDR1 and CDR2 from the germline V gene are LNHDA and SQIVND (reference sequence). The CDR3 has 16 residues. Deletions cut 5 bases from V and 7 bases from J, with 20 bases between. Complete variable domain (other parts from reference TRBV19 and TRBJ2-2): DGGITQSPKYLFRKEGQNVTLSCEQNLNHDAMYWYRQDPGQGLRLIYYSQIVNDFQKGDIAEGYSVSREKKESFPLTVTSAQKNPTAFYLCASSLRRGADYGELFFGEGSRLTVL.

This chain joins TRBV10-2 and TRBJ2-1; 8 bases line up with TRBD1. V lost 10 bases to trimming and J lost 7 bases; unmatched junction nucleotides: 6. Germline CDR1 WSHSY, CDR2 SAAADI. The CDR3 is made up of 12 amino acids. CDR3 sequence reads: CAIDRGWNEQFF. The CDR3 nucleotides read TGCGCCATAGACAGGGGTTGGAATGAGCAGTTCTTC.